These T cell receptor beta chains were read from a single sample in a study of cytotoxic CD8 clonotypes in ibrutinib-treated CLL. This table comes from immunoSEQ multiplex PCR, and its TCRdb copy is limited to in-frame clones, with some not included. The sample has over 200,000 clones, just over 70% seen once. Specimen: PBMCs, collected after 12 months of ibrutinib treatment. These receptors all come from a human donor with chronic lymphocytic leukemia. CDR3s include the opening cysteine and the closing phenylalanine or tryptophan. D genes are given only for firm matches.

V gene	D gene	J gene	CDR3 protein	CDR3 DNA
TRBV28	TRBD1	TRBJ2-1	CASPPWTGIYNEQFF	TGTGCCAGCCCCCCTTGGACAGGGATCTACAATGAGCAGTTCTTC
TRBV30	.	TRBJ2-5	CAWTPPGPETQYF	TGTGCCTGGACTCCACCGGGACCAGAGACCCAGTACTTC
TRBV11-2	.	TRBJ2-7	CASSLGLPEQYF	TGTGCCAGCAGCTTAGGTCTCCCAGAGCAGTACTTC
TRBV27	.	TRBJ1-1	CASSLSRGTEAFF	TGTGCCAGCAGTTTATCACGAGGCACTGAAGCTTTCTTT
TRBV9	.	TRBJ1-3	CASSSMGLSGNTIYF	TGTGCCAGCAGCTCGATGGGGCTATCCGGAAACACCATATATTTT
TRBV30	.	TRBJ2-5	CAWSQGGGVKTQYF	TGTGCCTGGTCCCAGGGAGGGGGCGTGAAGACCCAGTACTTC
TRBV9	.	TRBJ2-3	CASSVEGGRSTDTQYF	TGTGCCAGCAGCGTAGAAGGAGGCAGAAGCACAGATACGCAGTATTTT
TRBV7-8	.	TRBJ2-7	CASSHTTLRDGEQYF	TGTGCCAGCAGCCATACGACACTCCGGGATGGCGAGCAGTACTTC
TRBV2	.	TRBJ1-1	CASRRGQRNTEAFF	TGTGCCAGCAGGAGAGGACAGAGGAACACTGAAGCTTTCTTT
TRBV7-9	.	TRBJ1-4	CASSLDSDRARLFF	TGTGCCAGCAGCTTAGATTCCGACCGGGCCAGACTGTTTTTT
TRBV7-6	.	TRBJ1-1	CASSPLTEAFF	TGTGCCAGCAGCCCCCTTACCGAAGCTTTCTTT
TRBV5-1	.	TRBJ2-3	CASSLDWARTDTQYF	TGCGCCAGCAGCCTGGACTGGGCTCGCACAGATACGCAGTATTTT
TRBV7-2	.	TRBJ2-7	CASSLDERRAYEQYF	TGTGCCAGCAGCTTAGACGAGCGGAGGGCCTACGAGCAGTACTTC
TRBV30	TRBD1	TRBJ2-3	CAWGQGSDTQYF	TGTGCCTGGGGACAGGGTTCAGATACGCAGTATTTT
TRBV28	.	TRBJ1-2	CASSLWSGLDYGYTF	TGTGCCAGCAGTTTATGGTCAGGGTTGGACTATGGCTACACCTTC
TRBV30	.	TRBJ1-4	CAWSGNEKLFF	TGTGCCTGGAGCGGGAATGAAAAACTGTTTTTT
TRBV5-6	.	TRBJ1-1	CASSLMRTEAFF	TGTGCCAGCAGCTTAATGAGGACTGAAGCTTTCTTT
TRBV30	.	TRBJ1-1	CAWKPQGDGGAFF	TGTGCCTGGAAGCCTCAGGGTGACGGGGGAGCTTTCTTT